The 2 T cell receptor beta chains below were found in one sample sequenced in a study of shared clonotypes between healthy human individuals. Data came from immunoSEQ multiplex PCR; TCRdb stores just in-frame clones and leaves some out. In the table there are a few million clones, roughly 92% of which are singletons. Input material: naive CD4+ T cells sorted from blood. Regarding subset: CD45RA+ positively selected. The source of these receptors is a man younger than 30 in good health.

This chain connects TRBV7-5 to TRBJ1-2; TRBD1 is the table's D call and was not checked against the DNA. TRBV7-5 is labeled a pseudogene. CDR3 length equals 14 residues. The CDR3 sequence is CARSLGSGNYGYTF. CDR3 nucleotides: TGTGCCAGAAGCTTAGGTTCAGGCAACTATGGCTACACCTTC.

Worth noting for this clone: The sample has other DNA sequences that encode this CDR3 too. The chain couples TRBV7-2 to TRBJ2-7; D gene uncertain. The CDR3 loop spans 13 amino acids. CDR1 SGHTA and CDR2 FQGNSA come from the germline V gene. Trimming removed 3 bases from V and 2 bases from J, with 8 bases in between. The CDR3, as DNA: TGTGCCAGCAGCTTGCGAGTCACCTACGAGCAGTACTTC. It codes for CASSLRVTYEQYF.